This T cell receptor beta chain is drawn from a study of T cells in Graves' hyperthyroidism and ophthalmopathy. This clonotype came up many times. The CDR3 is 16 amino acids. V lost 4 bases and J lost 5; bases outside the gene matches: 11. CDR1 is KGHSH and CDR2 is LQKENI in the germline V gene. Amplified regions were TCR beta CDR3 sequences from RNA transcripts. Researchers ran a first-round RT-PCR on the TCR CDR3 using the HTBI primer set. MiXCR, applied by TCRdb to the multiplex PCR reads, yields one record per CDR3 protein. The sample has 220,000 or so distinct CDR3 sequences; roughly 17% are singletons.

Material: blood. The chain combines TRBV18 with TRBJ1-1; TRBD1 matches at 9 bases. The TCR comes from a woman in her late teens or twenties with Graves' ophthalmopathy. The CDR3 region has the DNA TGTGCCAGCTCACTCGGGACAGGGATTGTGAGGACTGAAGCTTTCTTT. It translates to CASSLGTGIVRTEAFF.